This T cell receptor beta chain was captured in a study of type 1 regulatory T cells. The overall study: An in vitro protocol generated T-allo10, a Tr1-enriched, alloantigen-specific CD4 T cell product.

Study observations and caveats: Compared with non-Tr1 cells, Tr1 cells showed a narrower TCR repertoire.

TCRdb reprocessed the reads with MiXCR, giving one entry per CDR3 protein. The table includes about 60,000 distinct CDR3 sequences, approximately 50% detected once. This clonotype was seen a few times. Its antigen is currently unknown. The CDR3 spans 14 residues. The germline V gene has CDR1 LGHNA and CDR2 YSLEER. V was shortened by 9 bases and J by 3 bases, with 18 bases between the two germline ends. The sequencing input was cultured non-Tr1 T cells, either the whole culture or a sorted T cell fraction (not recorded which). V usage is TRBV4-3 and J usage is TRBJ2-7; D may be TRBD2 (6 bases). The clonotype was recovered from a human donor in good health. CDR3 bases: TGCGCCAGATCCCCCAGGGAGGATAACTACGAGCAGTACTTC. This translates into CARSPREDNYEQYF.